This T cell receptor (beta chain) stems from a study of Ad26.COV2.S vaccination and SARS-CoV-2 variants. Study-level background: Of the COV1001 trial arms, the Ad26.COV2.S arm included the donor.

Sample treatment: 19 received Ad26.COV2.S at low or high dose, single or two shots; roughly five received placebo; per-sample allocation not given. At day 63 after the first vaccine or placebo injection, samples were drawn. Germline V gene data show CDR1 as MGHRA and CDR2 as YSYEKL. V lost 0 bases and J 9 bases, leaving 14 bases between the germline ends. The CDR3 has 14 amino acids. This table comes from immunoSEQ multiplex PCR, and its TCRdb copy is limited to in-frame clones, with some not included. Among under 500,000 clones listed, over 80% were seen once. The sequence came from a person between 18 and 65 years old who received the Ad26.COV2.S COVID-19 vaccine or a placebo. Source: peripheral blood, taken in a trial of Ad26.COV2.S vaccine versus placebo. This rearrangement joins TRBV4-1 to TRBJ2-5, with a tentative D call TRBD2 (6 bases). The CDR3 nucleotides read TGCGCCAGCAGCCAAGAAGCCTGGGGGGTGGCCCAGTACTTC. Amino acid sequence: CASSQEAWGVAQYF.